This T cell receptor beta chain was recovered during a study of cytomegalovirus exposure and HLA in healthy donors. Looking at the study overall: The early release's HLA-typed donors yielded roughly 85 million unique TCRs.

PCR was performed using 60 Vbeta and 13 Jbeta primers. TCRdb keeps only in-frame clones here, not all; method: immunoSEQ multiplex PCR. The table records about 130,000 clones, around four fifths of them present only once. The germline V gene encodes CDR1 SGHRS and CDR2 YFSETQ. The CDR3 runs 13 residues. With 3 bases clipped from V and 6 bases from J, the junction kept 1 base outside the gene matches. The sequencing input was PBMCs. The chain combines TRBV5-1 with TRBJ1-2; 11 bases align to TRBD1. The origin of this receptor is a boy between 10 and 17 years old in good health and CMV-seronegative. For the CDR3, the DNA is TGCGCCAGCAGCTCGGGACAGGGGGATGGCTACACCTTC. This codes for CASSSGQGDGYTF.